Listed below are T cell receptor beta chains from one sample, sequenced in a study of control samples from healthy donors and cancer patients. Clones were read by immunoSEQ multiplex PCR, and TCRdb kept only the in-frame ones, dropping some. The profile shows 190,000 or so clones, 80% to 95% of them singletons. What was sequenced was blood. These receptors all come from a man aged 18 to 30 in good health. CDR3s include the opening cysteine and the closing phenylalanine or tryptophan. Fields, in order: V gene, D gene, J gene, clone size, CDR3 protein, CDR3 DNA. A D gene is named only where the DNA matches it firmly. Rows give clone size only sometimes, using once, few, many, or a class for an expanded clone.

V: TRBV9
D: -
J: TRBJ2-3
size: -
CDR3: CASSVGGGPDTQYF
DNA: TGTGCCAGCAGCGTAGGCGGGGGCCCAGATACGCAGTATTTT

V: TRBV3-1/TRBV3-2
D: -
J: TRBJ1-1
size: -
CDR3: CASSKWGVKTEAFF
DNA: TGTGCCAGCAGCAAGTGGGGGGTAAAGACTGAAGCTTTCTTT

V: TRBV4-1
D: -
J: TRBJ2-1
size: -
CDR3: CASSQGAGENEQFF
DNA: TGCGCCAGCAGCCAAGGAGCAGGGGAGAATGAGCAGTTCTTC

V: TRBV30
D: TRBD1
J: TRBJ1-6
size: -
CDR3: CAWSGDRGNSPLHF
DNA: TGTGCCTGGAGTGGTGACAGGGGGAATTCACCCCTCCACTTT

V: TRBV2
D: -
J: TRBJ2-7
size: once
CDR3: CASSEGSLSYEQYF
DNA: TGTGCCAGCAGTGAAGGATCTCTCTCCTACGAGCAGTACTTC

V: TRBV4-1
D: TRBD1
J: TRBJ2-7
size: -
CDR3: CASSQGTGSSYEQYF
DNA: TGCGCCAGCAGCCAAGGGACAGGTAGCTCCTACGAGCAGTACTTC

V: TRBV5-1
D: TRBD1
J: TRBJ2-1
size: -
CDR3: CASSSWTGQANEQFF
DNA: TGCGCCAGCAGCTCCTGGACAGGCCAAGCCAATGAGCAGTTCTTC

V: TRBV7-2
D: -
J: TRBJ1-5
size: -
CDR3: CASSFVMGQPQHF
DNA: TGTGCCAGCAGCTTTGTGATGGGACAGCCCCAGCATTTT

V: TRBV21-1
D: -
J: TRBJ2-5
size: -
CDR3: CASSKHPKGRKGETQYF
DNA: TGTGCCAGCAGCAAACACCCCAAGGGACGGAAGGGCGAGACCCAGTACTTC

V: TRBV18
D: TRBD1
J: TRBJ1-4
size: -
CDR3: CASSLTPGQGASTNEKLFF
DNA: TGTGCCAGCTCACTAACACCGGGACAGGGGGCATCAACTAATGAAAAACTGTTTTTT

V: TRBV5-5
D: -
J: TRBJ1-5
size: -
CDR3: CASSLATGKFNQPQHF
DNA: TGTGCCAGCAGCTTGGCAACAGGGAAGTTTAATCAGCCCCAGCATTTT

V: TRBV7-9
D: TRBD1
J: TRBJ1-1
size: -
CDR3: CASSGSGGSTEAFF
DNA: TGTGCCAGCAGCGGTTCAGGGGGGAGCACTGAAGCTTTCTTT

V: TRBV30
D: -
J: TRBJ2-7
size: -
CDR3: CAWSAALSYEQYF
DNA: TGTGCCTGGAGTGCTGCATTGTCCTACGAGCAGTACTTC

V: TRBV10-3
D: -
J: TRBJ1-6
size: -
CDR3: CAIRTADNSPLHF
DNA: TGTGCCATCAGAACAGCAGATAATTCACCCCTCCACTTT

V: TRBV28
D: -
J: TRBJ2-1
size: -
CDR3: CASSFPPSEQFF
DNA: TGTGCCAGCAGTTTCCCTCCTAGTGAGCAGTTCTTC

V: TRBV6-1
D: -
J: TRBJ1-2
size: -
CDR3: CASSEALQVFYGYTF
DNA: TGTGCCAGCAGTGAAGCGCTTCAGGTCTTCTATGGCTACACCTTC

V: TRBV24-1
D: -
J: TRBJ2-7
size: -
CDR3: CATSSGTSISYEQYF
DNA: TGTGCCACCAGTTCCGGGACTTCTATCTCCTACGAGCAGTACTTC

V: TRBV7-9
D: -
J: TRBJ1-1
size: -
CDR3: CAGRRKNTEAFF
DNA: TGTGCCGGAAGACGGAAGAACACTGAAGCTTTCTTT

V: TRBV23-1
D: -
J: TRBJ2-7
size: -
CDR3: CASSPNGGIYEQYF
DNA: TGCGCCAGCAGCCCCAATGGGGGGATCTACGAGCAGTACTTC

V: TRBV27
D: -
J: TRBJ1-2
size: -
CDR3: CASRGTGLGYGYTF
DNA: TGTGCCAGCAGGGGGACGGGTCTAGGCTATGGCTACACCTTC

V: TRBV5-1
D: -
J: TRBJ1-6
size: -
CDR3: CASSLEPDYYNSPLHF
DNA: TGCGCCAGCAGCTTGGAGCCAGACTATTATAATTCACCCCTCCACTTT

V: TRBV3-1/TRBV3-2
D: -
J: TRBJ2-1
size: -
CDR3: CASSQDPAIYNEQFF
DNA: TGTGCCAGCAGCCAAGATCCGGCAATATACAATGAGCAGTTCTTC

V: TRBV18
D: -
J: TRBJ1-1
size: -
CDR3: CASSPVSGGMNTEAFF
DNA: TGTGCCAGCTCACCAGTGAGTGGTGGCATGAACACTGAAGCTTTCTTT

V: TRBV5-1
D: -
J: TRBJ2-7
size: -
CDR3: CASSLGRDSYEQYF
DNA: TGCGCCAGCAGCTTGGGGCGGGACTCCTACGAGCAGTACTTC

V: TRBV28
D: -
J: TRBJ1-3
size: few
CDR3: CASSLQGGNTIYF
DNA: TGTGCCAGCAGTCTACAGGGCGGTAACACCATATATTTT

V: TRBV14
D: -
J: TRBJ2-2
size: -
CDR3: CASSPIAPGELFF
DNA: TGTGCCAGCAGCCCCATCGCCCCCGGGGAGCTGTTTTTT

V: TRBV5-1
D: TRBD2
J: TRBJ2-1
size: -
CDR3: CASSLGLAGVKFF
DNA: TGCGCCAGCAGCTTGGGACTAGCGGGGGTAAAGTTCTTC

V: TRBV28
D: -
J: TRBJ2-1
size: -
CDR3: CASRPRTLNEQFF
DNA: TGTGCCAGCAGACCCAGGACCCTCAATGAGCAGTTCTTC